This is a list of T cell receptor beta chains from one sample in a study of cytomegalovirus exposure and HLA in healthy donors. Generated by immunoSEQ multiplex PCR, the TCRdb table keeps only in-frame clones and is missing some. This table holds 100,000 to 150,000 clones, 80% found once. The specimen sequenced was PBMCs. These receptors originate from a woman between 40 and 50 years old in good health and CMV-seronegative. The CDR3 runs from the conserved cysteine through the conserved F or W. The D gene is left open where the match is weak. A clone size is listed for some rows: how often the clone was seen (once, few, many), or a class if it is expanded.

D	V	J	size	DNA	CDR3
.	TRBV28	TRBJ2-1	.	TGTGCCAGCAGTTTTGGGGGGGAGCAGTTCTTC	CASSFGGEQFF
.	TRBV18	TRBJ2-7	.	TGTGCCAGCTCCCCCAATTACGGAGCGTCCTACGAGCAGTACTTC	CASSPNYGASYEQYF
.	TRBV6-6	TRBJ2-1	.	TGTGCCAGCAGTGCCCAGCGATACCCAAGCCTCAATGAGCAGTTCTTC	CASSAQRYPSLNEQFF
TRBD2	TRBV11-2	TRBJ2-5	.	TGTGCCAGCAGCTTCGACCCGGGGGGCCAAGAGACCCAGTACTTC	CASSFDPGGQETQYF
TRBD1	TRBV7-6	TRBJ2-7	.	TGTGCCAGCAGCTTGGCGAAACAGGGGAGCTCCTACGAGCAGTACTTC	CASSLAKQGSSYEQYF
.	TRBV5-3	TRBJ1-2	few	TGTGCCAGAAGGCATCAGCGGGCCCGACCCACGGACAACTATGGCTACACCTTC	CARRHQRARPTDNYGYTF
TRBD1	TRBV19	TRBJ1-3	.	TGTGCCAGTAGTACTACAACAGGGGCGAACTCTGGAAACACCATATATTTT	CASSTTTGANSGNTIYF
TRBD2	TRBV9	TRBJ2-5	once	TGTGCCAGCAGCGTAGGGCGTTCTAGCGGGGGGGAAGAGACCCAGTACTTC	CASSVGRSSGGEETQYF
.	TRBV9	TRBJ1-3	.	TGTGCCAGCAGCGCCCAATTGGCGGGAGGAAACACCATATATTTT	CASSAQLAGGNTIYF
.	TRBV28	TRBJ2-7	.	TGTGCCAGCAGCAACAGGGAAGACTACGAGCAGTACTTC	CASSNREDYEQYF
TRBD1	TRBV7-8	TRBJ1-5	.	TGTGCCAGCAGCTTAAGGACAGGAGATAGCAATCAGCCCCAGCATTTT	CASSLRTGDSNQPQHF
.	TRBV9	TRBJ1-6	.	TGTGCCAGCAGCGTAGGTCTCACGGGAATTGGCGCCCTCCACTTT	CASSVGLTGIGALHF
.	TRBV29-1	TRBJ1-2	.	TGCAGCGTTGAGAGGACAGTAAATGGCTACACCTTC	CSVERTVNGYTF
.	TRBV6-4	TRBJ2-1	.	TGTGCCAGCAGTGACTCGCTAGGACTAGAGCAGTTCTTC	CASSDSLGLEQFF
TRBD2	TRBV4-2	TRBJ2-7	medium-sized	TGTGCCAGCAGCCAAGATAGTGGGAGCGGGGGGGCCCGCCTCGAGCAGTACTTC	CASSQDSGSGGARLEQYF
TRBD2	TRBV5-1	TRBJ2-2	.	TGCGCCAGCAGCTTGCGGGTAGCGGGAGGAAACACCGGGGAGCTGTTTTTT	CASSLRVAGGNTGELFF
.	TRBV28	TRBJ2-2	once	TGTGCCAGCAAGGTATCGGGTCGACCCGGGGAGCTGTTTTTT	CASKVSGRPGELFF
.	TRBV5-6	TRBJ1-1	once	TGTGCCAGCAGCCTAAAGGGAGGTCGTGAGGCTTTCTTT	CASSLKGGREAFF
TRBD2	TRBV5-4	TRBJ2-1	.	TGTGCCAGCAGCTTGAGAGGGCGGGAGGGAGAGCAGTTCTTC	CASSLRGREGEQFF
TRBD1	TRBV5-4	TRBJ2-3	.	TGTGCCAGCAGCTTGGGAATCGGACAGGGGGCAGGGGTGTCGCAGTATTTT	CASSLGIGQGAGVSQYF
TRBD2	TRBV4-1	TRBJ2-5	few	TGCGCCAGCAGCCCCGCCGGGACTAGCGGGTGGGGAGAGACCCAGTACTTC	CASSPAGTSGWGETQYF
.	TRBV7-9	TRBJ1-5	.	TGTGCCAGCAGCTTGGGGGGGGTAGGGCAGCCCCAGCATTTT	CASSLGGVGQPQHF
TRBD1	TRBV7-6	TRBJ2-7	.	TGTGCCAGCAGCTTAGGCGACAGGGGTCCCTACGAGCAGTACTTC	CASSLGDRGPYEQYF
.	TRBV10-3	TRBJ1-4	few	TGTGCCATCAGTGAGTCGGCGGGAACTAATGAAAAACTGTTTTTT	CAISESAGTNEKLFF
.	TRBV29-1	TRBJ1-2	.	TGCAGCGTTGTAGGCCCAGGAAATAGTGACTATGGCTACACCTTC	CSVVGPGNSDYGYTF
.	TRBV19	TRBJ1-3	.	TGTGCCAGTAGTATGAACAGCTACTCTGGAAACACCATATATTTT	CASSMNSYSGNTIYF
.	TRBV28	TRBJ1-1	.	TGTGCCAGCATCCAGGCAGGGAACACTGAAGCTTTCTTT	CASIQAGNTEAFF
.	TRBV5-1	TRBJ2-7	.	TGCGCCAGCAGCTTCTCTTACGAGCAGTACTTC	CASSFSYEQYF
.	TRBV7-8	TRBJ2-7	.	TGTGCCAGCAGCTTAGGGACAGTCCCCTCCTACGAGCAGTACTTC	CASSLGTVPSYEQYF
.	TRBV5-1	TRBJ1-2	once	TGCGCCAGCAGCAGGGGGAACGACTATGGCTACACCTTC	CASSRGNDYGYTF
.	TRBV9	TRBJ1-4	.	TGTGCCAGCAGCCCCGTGGGGGGAAATGAAAAACTGTTTTTT	CASSPVGGNEKLFF
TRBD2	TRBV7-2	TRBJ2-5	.	TGTGCCAGCAGTCTTAGCGGGAGAGGCGGAGAGACCCAGTACTTC	CASSLSGRGGETQYF
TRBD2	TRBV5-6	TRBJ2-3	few	TGTGCCAGCAGCTCCGGACTAGCGGGGGGTGGGGGATACACAGATACGCAGTATTTT	CASSSGLAGGGGYTDTQYF
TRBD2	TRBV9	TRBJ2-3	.	TGTGCCAGCAGCTCTAAGCGGGGGGCGGGCCTTACAGATACGCAGTATTTT	CASSSKRGAGLTDTQYF
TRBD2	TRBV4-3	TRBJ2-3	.	TGCGCCAGCAGGTCTTGGGGGGGATCCACAGATACGCAGTATTTT	CASRSWGGSTDTQYF
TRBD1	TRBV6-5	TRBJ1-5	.	TGTGCCAGCAGCTCTACAGGGGGCAGCGGGCAGCCCCAGCATTTT	CASSSTGGSGQPQHF
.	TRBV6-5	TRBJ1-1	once	TGTGCCAGCAGTTACGACTCCAGGGGGAACACTGAAGCTTTCTTT	CASSYDSRGNTEAFF
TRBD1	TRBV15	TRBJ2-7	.	TGTGCCACCAGCAGGCACCGGGACAGGGGTGGTGAGCAGTACTTC	CATSRHRDRGGEQYF
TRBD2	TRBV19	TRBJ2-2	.	TGTGCCACCCTCAAGGGACTAGCGGGAGTCGGGGAGCTGTTTTTT	CATLKGLAGVGELFF
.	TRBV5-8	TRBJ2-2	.	TGTGCCAGCAGCCGTTACGGCACCGGGGAGCTGTTTTTT	CASSRYGTGELFF
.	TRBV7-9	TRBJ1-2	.	TGTGCCAGCATTTCAGGGGACAACTATGGCTACACCTTC	CASISGDNYGYTF
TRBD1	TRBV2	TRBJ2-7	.	TGTGCCAGCAGCCCCACCACAGGGGGTCTCAACGAGCAGTACTTC	CASSPTTGGLNEQYF
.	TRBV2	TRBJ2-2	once	TGTGCCAGCAGTGAATACAGGGATCACGGGGAGCTGTTTTTT	CASSEYRDHGELFF
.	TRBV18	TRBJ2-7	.	TGTGCCAGCTCACCACCGGGCGTACCCTACGAGCAGTACTTC	CASSPPGVPYEQYF
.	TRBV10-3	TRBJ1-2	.	TGTGCCATCAGTGAGTCGAACGGGTATGGCTACACCTTC	CAISESNGYGYTF
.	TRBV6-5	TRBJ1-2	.	TGTGCCAGCAGTTACTCTTCTTCCAGGGTATTGGGCTACACCTTC	CASSYSSSRVLGYTF
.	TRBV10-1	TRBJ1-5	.	TGCGCCAGCAGTGAAATTAGAAGGCTGGCGGCTAGCAATCAGCCCCAGCATTTT	CASSEIRRLAASNQPQHF
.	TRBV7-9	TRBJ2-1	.	TGTGCCAGCAGCTTAGTCCGTATTGAGCAGTTCTTC	CASSLVRIEQFF
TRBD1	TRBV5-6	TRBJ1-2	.	TGTGCCAGCAGCACGGGACAGGTCATCAACTATGGCTACACCTTC	CASSTGQVINYGYTF
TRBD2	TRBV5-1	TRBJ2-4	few	TGCGCCAGCAGCTTAGCGGGAGAGGGAAACATTCAGTACTTC	CASSLAGEGNIQYF
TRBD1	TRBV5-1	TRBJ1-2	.	TGCGCCAGCAGCTGGGCCGGGACAGGGGACTATGGCTACACCTTC	CASSWAGTGDYGYTF
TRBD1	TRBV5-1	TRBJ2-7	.	TGCGCCAGCAGCTTAATCGGGACAGGATACGAGCAGTACTTC	CASSLIGTGYEQYF
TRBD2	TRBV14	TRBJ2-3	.	TGTGCCAGCAGCCAAGATCGGCGGACTAGCGGGACGAGCACAGATACGCAGTATTTT	CASSQDRRTSGTSTDTQYF
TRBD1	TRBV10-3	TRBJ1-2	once	TGTGCCATCAGTGGGGGACAGAAAGCTAACTATGGCTACACCTTC	CAISGGQKANYGYTF
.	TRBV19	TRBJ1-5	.	TGTGCCAGTACCCCCTTTCAGGGAAGTACCCACAATCAGCCCCAGCATTTT	CASTPFQGSTHNQPQHF
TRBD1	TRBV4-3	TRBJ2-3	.	TGCGCCAGCAGCCAAATGACAGGGGGGATATTCACAGATACGCAGTATTTT	CASSQMTGGIFTDTQYF
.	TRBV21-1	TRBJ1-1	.	TGTGCCAGCAGCACCGGGACTCCGGGCGGGGTCACTGAAGCTTTCTTT	CASSTGTPGGVTEAFF
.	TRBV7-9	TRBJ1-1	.	TGTGCCAGCAGCTCCACCGGGGGATACACTGAAGCTTTCTTT	CASSSTGGYTEAFF
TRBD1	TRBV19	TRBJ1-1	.	TGTGCCAGTAGTATTGGGACAGAATTGAACACTGAAGCTTTCTTT	CASSIGTELNTEAFF
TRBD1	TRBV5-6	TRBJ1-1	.	TGTGCCAGCATCCAATCAGGGGGCCGATTAAGAAACACTGAAGCTTTCTTT	CASIQSGGRLRNTEAFF